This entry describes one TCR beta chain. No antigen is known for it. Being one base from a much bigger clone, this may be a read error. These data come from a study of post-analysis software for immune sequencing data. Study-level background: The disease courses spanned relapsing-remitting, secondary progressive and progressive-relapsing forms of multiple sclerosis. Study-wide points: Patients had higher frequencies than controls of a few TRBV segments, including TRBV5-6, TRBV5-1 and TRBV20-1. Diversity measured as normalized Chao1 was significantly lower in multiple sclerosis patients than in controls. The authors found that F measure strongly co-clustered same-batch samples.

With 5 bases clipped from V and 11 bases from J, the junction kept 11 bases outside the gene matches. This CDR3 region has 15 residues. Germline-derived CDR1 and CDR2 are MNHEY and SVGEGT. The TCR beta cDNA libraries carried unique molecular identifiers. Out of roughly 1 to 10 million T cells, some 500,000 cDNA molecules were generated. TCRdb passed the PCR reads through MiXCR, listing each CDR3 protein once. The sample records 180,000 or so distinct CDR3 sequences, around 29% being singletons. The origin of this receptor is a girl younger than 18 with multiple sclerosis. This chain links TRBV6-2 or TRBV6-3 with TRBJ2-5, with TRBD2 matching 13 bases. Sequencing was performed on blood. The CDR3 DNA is TGTGCCAGCAGTCCCGGGACTAGCGGGAAAAATGAGCAGTACTTC. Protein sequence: CASSPGTSGKNEQYF.